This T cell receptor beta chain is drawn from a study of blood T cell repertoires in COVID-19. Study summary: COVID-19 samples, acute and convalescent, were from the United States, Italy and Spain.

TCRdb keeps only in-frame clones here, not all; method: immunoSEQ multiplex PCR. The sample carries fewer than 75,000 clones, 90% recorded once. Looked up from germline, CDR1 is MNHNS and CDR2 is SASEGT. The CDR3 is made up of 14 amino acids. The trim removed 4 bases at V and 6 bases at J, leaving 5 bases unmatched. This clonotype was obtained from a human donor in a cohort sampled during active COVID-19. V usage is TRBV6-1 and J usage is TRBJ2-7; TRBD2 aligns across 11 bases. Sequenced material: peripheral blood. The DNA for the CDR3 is TGTGCCAGCAGTGTAGCGGGAGGGCCTGGCGAGCAGTACTTC. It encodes CASSVAGGPGEQYF.